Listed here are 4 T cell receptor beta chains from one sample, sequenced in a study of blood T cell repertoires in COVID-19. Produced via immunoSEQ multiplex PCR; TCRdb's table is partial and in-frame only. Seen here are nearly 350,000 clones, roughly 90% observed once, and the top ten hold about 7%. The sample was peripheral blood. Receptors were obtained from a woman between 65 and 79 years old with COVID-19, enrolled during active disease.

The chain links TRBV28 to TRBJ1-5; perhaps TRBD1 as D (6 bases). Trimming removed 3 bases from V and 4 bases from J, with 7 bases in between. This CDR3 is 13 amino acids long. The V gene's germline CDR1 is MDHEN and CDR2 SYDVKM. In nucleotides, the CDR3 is TGTGCCAGCAGTTTGACAGGTAATCAGCCCCAGCATTTT. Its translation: CASSLTGNQPQHF. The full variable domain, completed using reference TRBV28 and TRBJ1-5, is DVKVTQSSRYLVKRTGEKVFLECVQDMDHENMFWYRQDPGLGLRLIYFSYDVKMKEKGDIPEGYSVSREKKERFSLILESASTNQTSMYLCASSLTGNQPQHFGDGTRLSIL.

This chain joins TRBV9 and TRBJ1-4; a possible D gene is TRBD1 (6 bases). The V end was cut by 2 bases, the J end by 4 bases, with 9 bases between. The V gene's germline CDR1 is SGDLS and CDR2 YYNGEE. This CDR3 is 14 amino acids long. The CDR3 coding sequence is TGTGCCAGCAGCGTGGGACATGTTAATGAAAAACTGTTTTTT. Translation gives CASSVGHVNEKLFF.

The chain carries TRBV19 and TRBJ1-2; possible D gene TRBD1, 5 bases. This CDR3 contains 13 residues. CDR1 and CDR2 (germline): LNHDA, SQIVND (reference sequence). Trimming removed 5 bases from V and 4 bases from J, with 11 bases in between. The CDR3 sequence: CASSPWGVYGYTF. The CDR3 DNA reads TGTGCCAGTAGTCCCTGGGGGGTCTATGGCTACACCTTC.

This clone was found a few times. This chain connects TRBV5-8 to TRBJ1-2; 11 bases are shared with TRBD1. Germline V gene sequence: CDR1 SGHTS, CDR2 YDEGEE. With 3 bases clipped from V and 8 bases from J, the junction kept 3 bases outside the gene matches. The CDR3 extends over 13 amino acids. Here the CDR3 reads CASSWDRGNGYTF. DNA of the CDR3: TGTGCCAGCAGCTGGGACAGGGGGAACGGCTACACCTTC.